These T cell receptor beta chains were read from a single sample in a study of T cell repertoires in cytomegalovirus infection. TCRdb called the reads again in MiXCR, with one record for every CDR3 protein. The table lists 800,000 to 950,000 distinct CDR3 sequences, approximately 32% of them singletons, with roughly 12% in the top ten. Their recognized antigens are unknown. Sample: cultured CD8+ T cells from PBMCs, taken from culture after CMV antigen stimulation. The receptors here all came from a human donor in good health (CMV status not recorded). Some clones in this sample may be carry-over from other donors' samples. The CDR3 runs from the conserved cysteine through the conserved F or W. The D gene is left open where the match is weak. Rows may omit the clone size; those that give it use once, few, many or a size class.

TGTGCCAGCAGTTACGGGGGGGCTAATCAGCCCCAGCATTTT | CASSYGGANQPQHF | TRBJ1-5 | TRBV6-2/TRBV6-3 | few | 14 | .
TGTGCTAGTGAAAAACCGGGACAGATTACCGGTCGGGAGCTGTTTTTT | CASEKPGQITGRELFF | TRBJ2-2 | TRBV12-5 | . | 16 | TRBD1
TGTGCCAGCAGCCCAGGGACCGGACTAGCGGGGTCCTACGAGCAGTACTTC | CASSPGTGLAGSYEQYF | TRBJ2-7 | TRBV12-3/TRBV12-4 | many | 17 | TRBD2
TGTGCCAGCAGTGAAGGCCAGGCAGACAATCAGCCCCAGCATTTT | CASSEGQADNQPQHF | TRBJ1-5 | TRBV2 | . | 15 | .
TGTGCCAGCAGTCTATATAACACCTACAATGAGCAGTTCTTC | CASSLYNTYNEQFF | TRBJ2-1 | TRBV27 | . | 14 | .
TGCAGCGTGCCGACCACAGAACCGTACAATGAGCAGTTCTTC | CSVPTTEPYNEQFF | TRBJ2-1 | TRBV29-1 | . | 14 | .
TGCAGCGTTGAATCGAGTGTGTACACCGGGGAGCTGTTTTTT | CSVESSVYTGELFF | TRBJ2-2 | TRBV29-1 | few | 14 | .
TGTGCCAGCAGTTCCTGGACAGGGACAGATACGCAGTATTTT | CASSSWTGTDTQYF | TRBJ2-3 | TRBV6-5 | . | 14 | TRBD1
TGTGCCAGCAGTCCCCCGGTGAGGGGCGGGGGCAGCTCCTACAATGAGCAGTTCTTC | CASSPPVRGGGSSYNEQFF | TRBJ2-1 | TRBV6-1 | few | 19 | .
TGTGCCAGCAGCCCGGGACAGAAGAACACCGGGGAGCTGTTTTTT | CASSPGQKNTGELFF | TRBJ2-2 | TRBV7-9 | . | 15 | TRBD1
TGTGCCAGCAGCTTCGGGCGGGGGGTGAACACCGGGGAGCTGTTTTTT | CASSFGRGVNTGELFF | TRBJ2-2 | TRBV7-8 | many | 16 | TRBD2
TGCAGCGTTGAAGTCCCGGTTGCAACTAATGAAAAACTGTTTTTT | CSVEVPVATNEKLFF | TRBJ1-4 | TRBV29-1 | . | 15 | .
TGTGCCAGTAGTATTAAAAGACGGGGCTACACCTTC | CASSIKRRGYTF | TRBJ1-2 | TRBV19 | . | 12 | .
TGTGCCAGTAGTCCGTGGGACAGCATGAACACTGAAGCTTTCTTT | CASSPWDSMNTEAFF | TRBJ1-1 | TRBV19 | . | 15 | TRBD1
TGTGCCAGCAGCTTAAGGCCGGGACTCACACAGCCCCAGCATTTT | CASSLRPGLTQPQHF | TRBJ1-5 | TRBV7-6 | many | 15 | .
TGTACCACCGACCTCCGGACAGCTAGTAGAAACTCTGGAAACACCATATATTTT | CTTDLRTASRNSGNTIYF | TRBJ1-3 | TRBV12-3/TRBV12-4 | . | 18 | .
TGTGCCAGCAGTGATAACCGGTTGGTGACGAGCACTGAAGCTTTCTTT | CASSDNRLVTSTEAFF | TRBJ1-1 | TRBV2 | . | 16 | .
TGTGCCAGCAGTTTATGGGCCCTTGCTAGGAGCTACACCTTC | CASSLWALARSYTF | TRBJ1-2 | TRBV28 | many | 14 | .
TGTGCCAGCCGGAGACAGGGGGTCCATGAGCAGTTCTTC | CASRRQGVHEQFF | TRBJ2-1 | TRBV6-1 | . | 13 | TRBD1
TGTGCTAGTGGTTTCGGGCCCCCGAACTCTTATGGCTACACCTTC | CASGFGPPNSYGYTF | TRBJ1-2 | TRBV12-5 | few | 15 | .
TGTGCCAGCAGTGAGTACAGCCGCTTTAACACTGAAGCTTTCTTT | CASSEYSRFNTEAFF | TRBJ1-1 | TRBV2 | few | 15 | .
TGTGCCAGCAGTTACGGGGCCCAACGGAGGACTGAAGCTTTCTTT | CASSYGAQRRTEAFF | TRBJ1-1 | TRBV6-2/TRBV6-3 | . | 15 | .
TGTGCCAGCAGCAATGCGGGGGGCCGGGGAGATACGCAGTATTTT | CASSNAGGRGDTQYF | TRBJ2-3 | TRBV27 | . | 15 | TRBD2
TGTGCCAGCAGCAAACAGAGAATCGAAGCTTTCTTT | CASSKQRIEAFF | TRBJ1-1 | TRBV11-2 | . | 12 | .
TGTGCCAGTAGTCTAGGGGGGACACCGAACTATGGCTACACCTTC | CASSLGGTPNYGYTF | TRBJ1-2 | TRBV19 | . | 15 | .
TGTGCCAGCAGCGGGGACAGGGTCTTCGATGAGCAGTTCTTC | CASSGDRVFDEQFF | TRBJ2-1 | TRBV9 | . | 14 | TRBD1
TGTGCCAGTAGTATTAGAGGGGGCGACATTCAGTACTTC | CASSIRGGDIQYF | TRBJ2-4 | TRBV19 | few | 13 | TRBD1
TGTGCCAGCAGCCTGAGCGTCGGGTACACAGATACGCAGTATTTT | CASSLSVGYTDTQYF | TRBJ2-3 | TRBV7-6 | few | 15 | .
TGTGCCAGCAGTTTAAGGGGGCCGAGCTCCTACAATGAGCAGTTCTTC | CASSLRGPSSYNEQFF | TRBJ2-1 | TRBV6-2/TRBV6-3 | few | 16 | TRBD1
TGTGCCAGCAGTCCCGGACGGCGGCGACTTGGCTACACCTTC | CASSPGRRRLGYTF | TRBJ1-2 | TRBV12-3/TRBV12-4 | few | 14 | .
TGCGCCAGCAGCCAAGAACTGGGCGGCAATCAGCCCCAGCATTTT | CASSQELGGNQPQHF | TRBJ1-5 | TRBV4-1 | . | 15 | .
TGTGCCAGCAGTCGGGGGCCCTCCCTAGATGAGCAGTTCTTC | CASSRGPSLDEQFF | TRBJ2-1 | TRBV27 | many | 14 | .
TGTGCCAGCAGCTTACCTAGGGCCCGCGCGACCAGGGTCAGGACCGGGGAGCTGTTTTTT | CASSLPRARATRVRTGELFF | TRBJ2-2 | TRBV7-6 | many | 20 | .
TGTGCCAGCAGCTTAGGCCTGGGAGGAAGTCAGCCCCAGCATTTT | CASSLGLGGSQPQHF | TRBJ1-5 | TRBV13 | . | 15 | .
TGTGCCAGCAGCCCAACAGGGAAGGAGCGCTACACCTTC | CASSPTGKERYTF | TRBJ1-2 | TRBV12-3/TRBV12-4 | . | 13 | .
TGTGCCAGCAGCGCAGGGGTGGGGCAGTTCTTC | CASSAGVGQFF | TRBJ2-1 | TRBV5-6 | . | 11 | .
TGTGCCAGCGGGGAATTCTCTGGAAACACCATATATTTT | CASGEFSGNTIYF | TRBJ1-3 | TRBV12-3/TRBV12-4 | . | 13 | .
TGTGCCAGCAGCTTAGAGGGGACAGGGGTGGAGACCCAGTACTTC | CASSLEGTGVETQYF | TRBJ2-5 | TRBV7-8 | many | 15 | TRBD1
TGTGCCAGCAGTTACTCTGGGGCCAGTAACTATGGCTACACCTTC | CASSYSGASNYGYTF | TRBJ1-2 | TRBV6-5 | . | 15 | .
TGTGCCAGCAGTGACAGGGACTGGAACGAGCAGTACTTC | CASSDRDWNEQYF | TRBJ2-7 | TRBV6-5 | . | 13 | .
TGTGCCATCAGTGAGGGTTCCTACGAGCAGTACTTC | CAISEGSYEQYF | TRBJ2-7 | TRBV10-3 | many | 12 | .
TGTGCCAGCAGAGCCGGGACAGGCGTTTCTGGGGCCAACGTCCTGACTTTC | CASRAGTGVSGANVLTF | TRBJ2-6 | TRBV12-3/TRBV12-4 | few | 17 | TRBD1
TGTGCCAGCAGTTACTCCAGGGGCGTTGCCTACAATGAGCAGTTCTTC | CASSYSRGVAYNEQFF | TRBJ2-1 | TRBV6-5 | few | 16 | .
TGTGCCAGCAGCCCGGGGGGTGGTGAAAAACTGTTTTTT | CASSPGGGEKLFF | TRBJ1-4 | TRBV5-6 | many | 13 | .
TGTGCCAGCAGAGAGCTAACAGGTTCTACTAACTATGGCTACACCTTC | CASRELTGSTNYGYTF | TRBJ1-2 | TRBV6-6 | . | 16 | .
TGTGCCAGCAGCTTGGTACTAGCGGGGGGCGATGAGCAGTTCTTC | CASSLVLAGGDEQFF | TRBJ2-1 | TRBV5-3 | few | 15 | TRBD2
TGTGCCAGCACCAATCAGGGGGCACAACCCTATCAGCCCCAGCATTTT | CASTNQGAQPYQPQHF | TRBJ1-5 | TRBV6-6 | few | 16 | TRBD1